This T cell receptor (beta chain) was captured in a study of blood T cell repertoires in COVID-19. This CDR3 is built from 15 residues. Germline V gene data show CDR1 as SGHRS and CDR2 as YFSETQ. V dropped 0 bases and J dropped 5; count of bases not matched to a gene: 4. Generated by immunoSEQ multiplex PCR, the TCRdb table keeps only in-frame clones and is missing some. The table has a few hundred thousand clones, around 85% seen once. Sequencing input: PBMCs or T cells enriched from blood (not recorded which). The TCR was taken from a woman in her thirties or forties with acute COVID-19. The chain combines TRBV5-1 with TRBJ1-4; 7 bases line up with TRBD1. DNA of the CDR3: TGCGCCAGCAGCTTGGGGGGACAGAGAAATGAAAAACTGTTTTTT. The encoded protein is CASSLGGQRNEKLFF.